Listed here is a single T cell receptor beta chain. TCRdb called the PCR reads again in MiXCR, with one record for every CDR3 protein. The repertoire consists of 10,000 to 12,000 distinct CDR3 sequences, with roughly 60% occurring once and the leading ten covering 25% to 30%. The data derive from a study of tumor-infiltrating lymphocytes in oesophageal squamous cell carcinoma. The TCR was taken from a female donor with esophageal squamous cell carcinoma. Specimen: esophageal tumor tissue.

The CDR3 reads CASSPGDSPLHF. The DNA for the CDR3 is TGTGCCAGCAGCCCCGGTGATTCACCCCTCCACTTT. V and J are TRBV7-9 and TRBJ1-6; D is undetermined. The germline V gene has CDR1 SEHNR and CDR2 FQNEAQ (reference sequence). The V end lost 5 bases, the J end lost 8 bases, and 7 bases lay between the germline ends. The CDR3 sequence is 12 residues long.